Included here is one T cell receptor (beta chain) sequence, with context. As yet, its antigen is unknown. The sample originates from a study of tumor-infiltrating lymphocytes in primary liver carcinoma. Across the study: Tumors, staged T1-T3 N0M0, spanned about 4 to 11 cm. Study-wide findings and caveats: It was observed that only about 8-25% of the top clones appeared in every one of the five tumor regions.

From about 19-30 mg of unsorted bulk tissue, DNA and RNA were co-extracted together. Every tumor sample analyzed contained over 85% viable tumor cells. cDNA specific to TCR beta was made from 450 to 500 ng of total RNA, with a constant-region primer employed for priming. ARM-PCR, slightly modified, supplied the TCR beta libraries through three nested multiplex PCR rounds. TCRdb re-analysed the multiplex PCR reads in MiXCR, keeping a single row per CDR3 protein. In the table there are over 45,000 distinct CDR3 sequences, less than 75% of which are singletons. The sample taken for sequencing was liver tumor tissue from sampling region 5. This sample's subset: tumor region T5, tumor centre. This receptor was identified in a man aged 40-49 years with primary liver carcinoma and hepatitis B virus infection.

The DNA of the CDR3 is TGCAGTGCTAGGCAGGGAAACTATAATTCACCCCTCCACTTT. As protein: CSARQGNYNSPLHF. The chain uses TRBV20-1 and TRBJ1-6; D is perhaps TRBD1 (5 bases). The CDR3 consists of 14 residues. Trimming pared 3 bases from V and 3 bases from J, leaving 9 bases between. Per germline, CDR1 DFQATT and CDR2 SNEGSKA (reference sequence).